This passage covers 18 T cell receptor beta chains from one sample sequenced in a study of post-analysis software for immune sequencing data. These receptors' antigens are unknown. Study observations and caveats: There were about five TRBV segments more frequent in patients than controls, and TRBV5-6, TRBV5-1 and TRBV20-1 were among them.

Unique molecular identifiers featured in each of the TCR beta cDNA libraries. TCRdb itself ran the PCR reads through MiXCR, one entry per CDR3 protein. This sample carries 650,000 to 850,000 distinct CDR3 sequences, roughly 46% of them seen once, and the ten largest clones take roughly 4.4%. Source material: blood. These receptor sequences come from a girl aged 5-17 years with multiple sclerosis.

The chain employs TRBV5-1 and TRBJ2-3, with D unresolved. The V gene lost 5 bases and the J gene lost 2 bases, with 15 bases spanning the gap. The CDR3 loop spans 15 amino acids. CDR1 and CDR2 from the germline V gene are SGHRS and YFSETQ. The CDR3 sequence is CASSVIAPNTDTQYF. CDR3 nucleotides: TGCGCCAGCAGTGTAATAGCCCCAAACACAGATACGCAGTATTTT.

The rearrangement uses TRBV15 and TRBJ2-4, with D unresolved. CDR1 LNHNV and CDR2 YYDKDF come from the germline V gene (reference sequence). The CDR3 contains 14 residues. Between the trimmed V and J ends, which lost 4 bases and 13 bases, there was a span of 20 bases. The CDR3 reads CATSTYSPYNEQYF. The CDR3, as DNA: TGTGCCACCAGCACGTATTCTCCCTACAATGAGCAGTACTTC.

This clonotype showed up just a few times. The chain uses TRBV20-1 and TRBJ2-3; D call uncertain. V was shortened by 6 bases and J by 1 base, with 8 bases between the two germline ends. The CDR3 totals 12 residues. Germline V gene sequence: CDR1 DFQATT, CDR2 SNEGSKA (reference sequence). The chain's CDR3 is CSAGRGTDTQYF. Written as DNA, the CDR3 is TGCAGTGCAGGTCGGGGCACAGATACGCAGTATTTT.

In its sample, this clonotype was seen a few times. This chain uses TRBV27 with TRBJ2-1; TRBD2 matches 9 bases. The CDR3 length is 15 residues. From germline, CDR1 is MNHEY and CDR2 SMNVEV (reference sequence). V lost 4 bases to trimming and J lost 3 bases; unmatched junction nucleotides: 4. As DNA, the CDR3 is TGTGCCAGCAGTTACGGGACTAGCATCTACAATGAGCAGTTCTTC. Translating it yields CASSYGTSIYNEQFF.

V and J are TRBV5-1 and TRBJ2-1; a possible D gene is TRBD1 (6 bases). CDR1 and CDR2 from the germline V gene are SGHRS and YFSETQ. The CDR3 totals 13 residues. The germline V and J ends were trimmed by 1 base and 7 bases, with 9 bases remaining between them. This CDR3 is CASSLTGQNEQFF. Here the CDR3 DNA reads TGCGCCAGCAGCTTGACCGGACAGAATGAGCAGTTCTTC. Supplemented by reference TRBV5-1 and TRBJ2-1, the full variable domain reads KAGVTQTPRYLIKTRGQQVTLSCSPISGHRSVSWYQQTPGQGLQFLFEYFSETQRNKGNFPGRFSGRQFSNSRSEMNVSTLELGDSALYLCASSLTGQNEQFFGPGTRLTVL.

This clonotype was seen more than once but under ten times. The chain employs TRBV4-1 and TRBJ2-5, with D unclear. CDR1 and CDR2 from the germline V gene are MGHRA and YSYEKL. The CDR3 length is 15 residues. Trimming cost V 0 bases and J 5 bases, with 13 bases left between them. The CDR3 sequence: CASSQDSALGETQYF. The CDR3 bases are TGCGCCAGCAGCCAAGATTCAGCTTTGGGGGAGACCCAGTACTTC.

The rearrangement links TRBV10-3 to TRBJ2-1; D is uncertain. The DNA end favors TRBJ2-7, so the J call may be wrong. Germline V gene lookup returns CDR1 ENHRY and CDR2 SYGVKD. The CDR3 has 17 amino acids. CDR3 in amino acids: CAISPDRAFLGYNEQYF. In DNA form, the CDR3 reads TGTGCCATCAGCCCCGATCGGGCGTTTCTCGGCTACAATGAGCAGTACTTC.

This chain links TRBV28 with TRBJ2-5, with 7 bases matching TRBD2. The germline V gene encodes CDR1 MDHEN and CDR2 SYDVKM. The CDR3 has 12 residues. J gave up 5 bases and V 7 bases, and 4 bases lay outside the gene matches. The CDR3 sequence: CASTGGGETQYF. The CDR3 nucleotides read TGTGCCAGCACCGGGGGAGGGGAGACCCAGTACTTC. Using reference TRBV28 and TRBJ2-5 for the parts outside the CDR3, the full variable domain is DVKVTQSSRYLVKRTGEKVFLECVQDMDHENMFWYRQDPGLGLRLIYFSYDVKMKEKGDIPEGYSVSREKKERFSLILESASTNQTSMYLCASTGGGETQYFGPGTRLLVL.

The chain couples TRBV6-6 to TRBJ1-1; D might be TRBD1 (6 bases). V gave up 5 bases and J gave up 3 bases, with 13 bases separating them. The CDR3 sequence is 14 residues long. Germline V gene lookup returns CDR1 MNHNY and CDR2 SVGAGI (reference sequence). CDR3 DNA: TGTGCCAGCAGTCCCCCGGCAGGGGACACTGAAGCTTTCTTT. It encodes CASSPPAGDTEAFF.

The rearrangement uses TRBV5-1 and TRBJ2-7, with no clear D. The CDR3 contains 14 residues. The germline gives CDR1 SGHRS, CDR2 YFSETQ. The V end lost 0 bases, the J end lost 3 bases, and 10 bases lay between the germline ends. As DNA, the CDR3 is TGCGCCAGCAGCTTGGAGCCGACGAACTACGAGCAGTACTTC. Its translation is CASSLEPTNYEQYF. The full variable domain, its missing parts supplied by reference TRBV5-1 and TRBJ2-7, is KAGVTQTPRYLIKTRGQQVTLSCSPISGHRSVSWYQQTPGQGLQFLFEYFSETQRNKGNFPGRFSGRQFSNSRSEMNVSTLELGDSALYLCASSLEPTNYEQYFGPGTRLTVT.

The rearrangement links TRBV29-1 to TRBJ1-1, with D possibly TRBD1 on 5 matching bases. This CDR3 region has 10 residues. The germline CDR1 and CDR2 sequences are SQVTM and ANQGSEA. The CDR3 here is CSAGNGEAFF. Here the CDR3 DNA reads TGCAGTGCAGGGAACGGTGAAGCTTTCTTT.

This clonotype was seen many times. One end of the junction does not line up with germline, which may come from a read error. V usage is TRBV5-6 and J usage is TRBJ1-2; the D is unclear. CDR1 is SGHDT, CDR2 YYEEEE, per germline. The CDR3 contains 11 residues. CDR3 in DNA: TGCGCCAGCAGCTTGGGGTCGGGGTACACCTTC. It encodes CASSLGSGYTF.

This clonotype was recorded a few times. The CDR3, as DNA: TGTGCCAGCGCCCCCCCCGCCCAATCGGAAGCTTTCTTT. The encoded protein is CASAPPAQSEAFF. V and J are TRBV7-9 and TRBJ1-1; D is unresolved. V lost 8 bases to trimming and J lost 8 bases, with 18 bases between them. This CDR3 spans 13 amino acids. CDR1 and CDR2 (germline): SEHNR, FQNEAQ (reference sequence).

The chain carries TRBV10-3 and TRBJ2-7; TRBD1 is a possible D gene (6 bases). CDR3 size: 13 residues. The V end lost 5 bases, the J end lost 0 bases, and 8 bases lay between the germline ends. Germline CDR1 is ENHRY and CDR2 is SYGVKD. CDR3 bases: TGTGCCATCAGTTCAGGGGACTCCTACGAGCAGTACTTC. Amino acids: CAISSGDSYEQYF.

J is TRBJ2-3 and V is TRBV11-1; the match to TRBD1 covers 7 bases. Germline lookup yields CDR1 SGHAT and CDR2 FQDESV (reference sequence). CDR3 length: 14 amino acids. V was pared by 5 bases and J by 5 bases, with 7 bases of the junction left unmatched. The CDR3 loop is CASSPSGGGDTQYF. CDR3 sequence (DNA): TGTGCCAGCAGCCCCTCAGGGGGTGGAGATACGCAGTATTTT.

The chain uses TRBV28 and TRBJ1-5; D remains unclear. The germline V and J ends were trimmed by 4 bases and 5 bases, with 18 bases remaining between them. The CDR3 loop spans 16 amino acids. In germline, CDR1 is MDHEN, CDR2 SYDVKM. The CDR3 sequence: CASSSPQLGGDQPQHF. CDR3 coding DNA: TGTGCCAGCAGTTCCCCTCAGCTAGGTGGGGATCAGCCCCAGCATTTT. The variable domain in full, completed from reference TRBV28 and TRBJ1-5, reads DVKVTQSSRYLVKRTGEKVFLECVQDMDHENMFWYRQDPGLGLRLIYFSYDVKMKEKGDIPEGYSVSREKKERFSLILESASTNQTSMYLCASSSPQLGGDQPQHFGDGTRLSIL.

The table lists this clonotype with a count of one. The chain combines TRBV6-6 with TRBJ2-1; 9 nucleotides match TRBD1. With 2 bases clipped from V and 7 bases from J, the junction kept 6 bases outside the gene matches. Germline CDR1 is MNHNY and CDR2 is SVGAGI (reference sequence). There are 15 residues in the CDR3. CDR3 nucleotide sequence: TGTGCCAGCAGTTACACCTACAGGGGGCGGAATGAGCAGTTCTTC. Amino acids: CASSYTYRGRNEQFF.

The gene calls are TRBV7-9 and TRBJ2-7; the D gene is possibly TRBD2 (6 bases). Between the trimmed V and J ends, which lost 4 bases and 3 bases, there was a span of 16 bases. This CDR3 has 15 residues. Germline CDR1 and CDR2: SEHNR and FQNEAQ (reference sequence). CDR3 amino acids: CASSSTEGRVYEQYF. The CDR3 nucleotides read TGTGCCAGCAGCTCTACGGAGGGCAGGGTCTACGAGCAGTACTTC.